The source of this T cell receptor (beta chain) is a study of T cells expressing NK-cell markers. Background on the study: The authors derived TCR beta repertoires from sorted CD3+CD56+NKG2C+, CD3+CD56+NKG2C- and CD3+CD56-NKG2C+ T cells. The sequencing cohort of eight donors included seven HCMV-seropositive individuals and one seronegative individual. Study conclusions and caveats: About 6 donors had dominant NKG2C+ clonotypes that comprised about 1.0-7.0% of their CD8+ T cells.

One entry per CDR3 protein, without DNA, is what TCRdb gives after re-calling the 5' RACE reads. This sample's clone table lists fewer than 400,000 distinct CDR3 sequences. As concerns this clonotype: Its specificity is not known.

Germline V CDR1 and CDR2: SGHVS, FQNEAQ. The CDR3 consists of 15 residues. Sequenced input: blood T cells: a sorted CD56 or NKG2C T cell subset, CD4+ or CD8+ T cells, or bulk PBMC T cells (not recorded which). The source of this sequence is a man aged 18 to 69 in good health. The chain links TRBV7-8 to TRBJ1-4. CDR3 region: CASSSTGPLSEKLFF.